These T cell receptor beta chains were read from a single sample in a study of blood T cell repertoires in COVID-19. Profiled with immunoSEQ multiplex PCR; TCRdb holds only in-frame clones, not every one. Of over 85,000 clones detected, about four fifths appear once; the ten largest clones hold 2% to 2.5%. Sequenced sample: peripheral blood. These receptors came from a woman in her sixties or seventies with acute or convalescent COVID-19. The CDR3 runs from the conserved cysteine through the conserved F or W. Fields, in order: D gene, V gene, J gene, clone size, CDR3 DNA, CDR3 protein. The D gene is left open where the match is weak. Size is omitted from some rows. Given values are once, few, many or a class for expanded clones.

>TRBD1|TRBV20-1|TRBJ1-1|.
TGCAGTGCTAGTGGGGACAGAAGCACTGAAGCTTTCTTT
CSASGDRSTEAFF
>.|TRBV2|TRBJ1-1|.
TGTGCCAGCAACCCTGGACAGACAGATGAAGCTTTCTTT
CASNPGQTDEAFF
>TRBD2|TRBV5-4|TRBJ2-5|.
TGTGCCAGCAGCGTTGGCTTTAGCGGGGTGGGCCAAGAGACCCAGTACTTC
CASSVGFSGVGQETQYF
>.|TRBV11-3|TRBJ1-6|.
TGTGCCAGCAGCTTAGGACTCCAAAATTCACCCCTCCACTTT
CASSLGLQNSPLHF
>TRBD1|TRBV5-1|TRBJ1-2|.
TGCGCCAGCCGTCTGGAGACAGGGAACCCTTATGGCTACACCTTC
CASRLETGNPYGYTF
>.|TRBV5-1|TRBJ2-7|few
TGCGCCAGCAGCTTGGTAGGACACACCTACGAGCAGTACTTC
CASSLVGHTYEQYF
>.|TRBV18|TRBJ2-7|.
TGTGCCAGCTCACTTACGCAGGGAACCTACGAGCAGTACTTC
CASSLTQGTYEQYF
>TRBD1|TRBV12-3/TRBV12-4|TRBJ1-5|.
TGTGCCAGCAGCAGGACAGGGTCCCAGCCCCAGCATTTT
CASSRTGSQPQHF
>TRBD1|TRBV25-1|TRBJ1-1|.
TGTGCCAGCAGTGAATCTTGGCAGGGGGTCCCTGAAGCTTTCTTT
CASSESWQGVPEAFF
>TRBD2|TRBV6-5|TRBJ2-1|.
TGTGCCAGCAGGACTAGCGGGGGGTCCAATGAGCAGTTCTTC
CASRTSGGSNEQFF
>TRBD1|TRBV5-1|TRBJ2-1|once
TGCGCCAGCAGCCACATGGGACAGGGTTCTTCCTACAATGAGCAGTTCTTC
CASSHMGQGSSYNEQFF
>.|TRBV7-3|TRBJ1-1|.
TGTGCCACCCTAGAGAACACTGAAGCTTTCTTT
CATLENTEAFF
>.|TRBV4-2|TRBJ1-2|once
TGTGCCAGCAGCCAAGATGCTACGGTCCGGGGTGACTATGGCTACACCTTC
CASSQDATVRGDYGYTF
>TRBD1|TRBV5-1|TRBJ2-1|.
TGCGCCAGTTGGACAGGTTTCCACAATGAGCAGTTCTTC
CASWTGFHNEQFF
>TRBD1|TRBV5-4|TRBJ1-4|.
TGTGCCAGCAGCTTGGCGGGACAGGGAGGGGAAAAACTGTTTTTT
CASSLAGQGGEKLFF
>TRBD1|TRBV19|TRBJ1-5|.
TGTGCCAGTAGTAGTTGGGACAGGGTCTTGTCCCAGCATTTT
CASSSWDRVLSQHF
>TRBD1|TRBV19|TRBJ2-7|once
TGTGCCAGTAGTCCTCCGGGACAGGGTAACGAGCAGTACTTC
CASSPPGQGNEQYF
>TRBD1|TRBV27|TRBJ2-7|.
TGTGCCAGCAGTCCTCGGACAGGGCGAGGGTCCTACGAGCAGTACTTC
CASSPRTGRGSYEQYF
>.|TRBV5-1|TRBJ1-4|.
TGCGCCAGCAGACTCAGGGTCGGGTATGAAAAACTGTTTTTT
CASRLRVGYEKLFF
>.|TRBV19|TRBJ1-3|few
TGTGCCAGCAAACCTCCCCATGGGCTCTCTGGAAACACCATATATTTT
CASKPPHGLSGNTIYF
>TRBD2|TRBV9|TRBJ2-5|.
TGTGCCAGCAGCGCTAGCGGGGTTGTCGGAGAGACCCAGTACTTC
CASSASGVVGETQYF
>TRBD1|TRBV10-3|TRBJ2-2|few
TGTGCCATCAGTGGTAGACAGGGGGCGAACACCGGGGAGCTGTTTTTT
CAISGRQGANTGELFF
>TRBD1|TRBV10-1|TRBJ2-2|.
TGCGCCAGCAGTGATGGGACAGGGTACACCGGGGAGCTGTTTTTT
CASSDGTGYTGELFF
>TRBD1|TRBV7-8|TRBJ1-3|.
TGTGCCAGCAGCTATTCCGGGACAGGGACAAACACCATATATTTT
CASSYSGTGTNTIYF
>TRBD1|TRBV7-8|TRBJ2-3|once
TGTGCCAGCAGCTTAGAGAACAGGGGAGCAGATACGCAGTATTTT
CASSLENRGADTQYF
>TRBD1|TRBV24-1|TRBJ2-5|.
TGTGCCACCAGTGATCCGTCCGAAGGGACAGACCAAGAGACCCAGTACTTC
CATSDPSEGTDQETQYF
>.|TRBV6-5|TRBJ2-3|.
TGTGCCAGCAGGCTACGACCTAGAGATACAGATACGCAGTATTTT
CASRLRPRDTDTQYF
>.|TRBV30|TRBJ2-5|.
TGTGCCTGGAGCCTTTTGGGGGGAGAGACCCAGTACTTC
CAWSLLGGETQYF
>TRBD1|TRBV5-1|TRBJ1-1|.
TGCGCCAGCAGCTCGGACAGGGGTAACACTGAAGCTTTCTTT
CASSSDRGNTEAFF
>.|TRBV5-4|TRBJ2-5|few
TGTGCCAGCAGCCCTAGCTCCCCGGGGGAGACCCAGTACTTC
CASSPSSPGETQYF
>TRBD2|TRBV28|TRBJ2-7|.
TGTGCCAGCAGTACCCCGGGCCGCGGGACTAGCGGGGGGGCATCCTACGAGCAGTACTTC
CASSTPGRGTSGGASYEQYF
>.|TRBV28|TRBJ1-5|.
TGTGCCAGCATTCAGGGGATAGCCCACAATCAGCCCCAGCATTTT
CASIQGIAHNQPQHF
>.|TRBV5-1|TRBJ2-3|.
TGCGCCAGCAGCCCCGGACAGAGCACAGATACGCAGTATTTT
CASSPGQSTDTQYF
>.|TRBV7-3|TRBJ1-6|.
TGTGCCAGCAGCTTAGGCATTTTGGATTCACCCCTCCACTTT
CASSLGILDSPLHF
>.|TRBV5-1|TRBJ2-7|.
TGCGCCAGCAGCTTGGTGGGCGCCGAGCAGTACTTC
CASSLVGAEQYF
>TRBD2|TRBV11-2|TRBJ2-2|few
TGTGCCAGCAGCTTCGGGGGGACCGGGGAGCTGTTTTTT
CASSFGGTGELFF
>TRBD2|TRBV10-2|TRBJ2-5|.
TGCGCCAGCGGGTCTAGCGGGGGGGAGACCCAGTACTTC
CASGSSGGETQYF
>TRBD1|TRBV5-1|TRBJ1-2|.
TGCGCCAGCAGCCAGGGGGATGACTATGGCTACACCTTC
CASSQGDDYGYTF
>.|TRBV12-3/TRBV12-4|TRBJ1-3|.
TGTGCCAGCAGCTTCGGAAACACCATATATTTT
CASSFGNTIYF
>TRBD1|TRBV6-5|TRBJ1-1|.
TGTGCCAGCACTCCGGACAGGGTAAACACTGAAGCTTTCTTT
CASTPDRVNTEAFF
>TRBD2|TRBV6-4|TRBJ2-2|once
TGTGCCAGCAGTGAGGGGACTAGGGTTTTCGGGGAGCTGTTTTTT
CASSEGTRVFGELFF
>.|TRBV12-5|TRBJ1-1|once
TGTGCTAGTGCCTTTATGAACACTGAAGCTTTCTTT
CASAFMNTEAFF
>TRBD1|TRBV24-1|TRBJ2-1|.
TGTGCCACCAGTGATTCCACAGGGGGCTCCTACAATGAGCAGTTCTTC
CATSDSTGGSYNEQFF
>TRBD1|TRBV7-9|TRBJ1-3|.
TGTGCCAGCAGCTTTCCGGGACAGGGGAAAGGTGGAAACACCATATATTTT
CASSFPGQGKGGNTIYF
>TRBD1|TRBV6-1|TRBJ1-5|.
TGTGCCAGCAGTGATGCAGGGGGTATCAATCAGCCCCAGCATTTT
CASSDAGGINQPQHF
>.|TRBV6-5|TRBJ1-2|.
TGTGCCAGCAGTTACTCGATCGGGGGGAATGGCTACACCTTC
CASSYSIGGNGYTF
>TRBD1|TRBV29-1|TRBJ2-2|once
TGCAGCGTGAACCGGGACAGCAACACCGGGGAGCTGTTTTTT
CSVNRDSNTGELFF
>.|TRBV7-9|TRBJ1-6|few
TGTGCCAGCAGCTTGACAGATTCACCCCTCCACTTT
CASSLTDSPLHF
>.|TRBV6-5|TRBJ1-1|.
TGTGCCAGCAGTTCCATTATAAGGGGGAACACTGAAGCTTTCTTT
CASSSIIRGNTEAFF
>TRBD1|TRBV6-5|TRBJ1-2|.
TGTGCCAGCCCTGACGCTTCAGGGGGCGACGGCTACACCTTC
CASPDASGGDGYTF
>.|TRBV3-1/TRBV3-2|TRBJ2-7|.
TGTGCCAGCAGCCAAGTGAGTCCCCTCGAGCAGTACTTC
CASSQVSPLEQYF
>TRBD1|TRBV12-5|TRBJ1-4|.
TGTGCTAGTGGTCGCGGACAGGGGGCAGAAAAACTGTTTTTT
CASGRGQGAEKLFF
>TRBD1|TRBV7-6|TRBJ1-1|.
TGTGCCAGCAGCGGTGGGACAGCGAACACTGAAGCTTTCTTT
CASSGGTANTEAFF
>TRBD1|TRBV6-1|TRBJ1-2|.
TGTGCCAGCAGTGAAAGAGAGGGGGCCTATGGCTACACCTTC
CASSEREGAYGYTF
>.|TRBV5-4|TRBJ1-1|.
TGTGCCAGCAGCTTAACGAGGGGGGGGAACACTGAAGCTTTCTTT
CASSLTRGGNTEAFF